Listed here are 28 T cell receptor beta chains from one sample, sequenced in a study of T cell clusters in autoimmune cytopenias (dated by TCRdb to between 2019 and 2020). For each sample, TRB amplification used about 250 ng of peripheral blood genomic DNA, equal to some 37,000 genome equivalents. The sequencing machine was an Illumina MiSeq. To amplify TRB rearrangements, a touch-down multiplex PCR protocol was run with the TRB-A and TRB-B primer pools combined in a single tube. TCRdb reprocessed the reads into one record per CDR3 protein sequence, lacking DNA. The table for this sample lists around 5,000 distinct CDR3 sequences. Less than 60% of the sample belongs to the ten largest clones. The same data also went into a second study, on T cell repertoires in aging, cancer and after chemotherapy.

What was sequenced was peripheral blood. The receptors stem from a human donor with chronic lymphocytic leukemia. The donor label of this sample is uncertain.

V usage is TRBV27 and J usage is TRBJ1-1. This CDR3 spans 13 amino acids. Germline CDR1 is MNHEY and CDR2 is SMNVEV (reference sequence). The CDR3 here is CASSLTGSVGAFF.

This chain uses TRBV27 with TRBJ1-5; TCRdb's D call of TRBD1 is untestable without DNA. Per germline, CDR1 MNHEY and CDR2 SMNVEV (reference sequence). CDR3 length: 17 residues. This CDR3 is CASSLSAGGYSNQPQHF.

The chain links TRBV14 to TRBJ2-6; as DNA is missing, the TRBD1 call by TCRdb cannot be tested. This CDR3 spans 16 amino acids. Looked up from germline, CDR1 is SGHDN and CDR2 is FVKESK. CDR3: CASSQYRGAGANVLTF.

This clonotype shows up as medium-sized by frequency. V usage is TRBV6-5 and J usage is TRBJ1-2; the D call of TRBD1 rests on TCRdb alone, since no DNA is present to check it. CDR1 and CDR2 from the germline V gene are MNHEY and SVGAGI. The length of the CDR3 is 12 residues. CDR3 loop: CASRTNRGGYTF.

The chain recombines TRBV27 with TRBJ2-7; TCRdb indicates TRBD1, and absent DNA this call remains unverified. Germline V gene lookup returns CDR1 MNHEY and CDR2 SMNVEV (reference sequence). The CDR3 sequence is 17 residues long. CDR3 in amino acids: CASSLRFAPGGTYEQYF.

This clonotype is identified as medium-sized from frequency. CDR3 amino acids: CASSYAGTGGETQYF. The V gene is TRBV6-2 or TRBV6-3, the J gene TRBJ2-5; checking the TCRdb D call of TRBD1 is not possible without DNA. The CDR3 totals 15 residues. Germline CDR1 reads MNHEY; CDR2 reads SVGEGT.

This clonotype shows up as medium-sized by frequency. V usage is TRBV6-2 or TRBV6-3 and J usage is TRBJ2-5; TCRdb's D call, TRBD1, is unchecked because there is no DNA. The CDR3 extends over 12 amino acids. Germline values: CDR1 MNHEY, CDR2 SVGEGT. CDR3 sequence: CASSPGRETQYF.

This chain links TRBV13 with TRBJ2-7; with no DNA, the TCRdb D assignment of TRBD1 cannot be verified. There are 18 residues in the CDR3. The V gene's germline CDR1 is PRHDT and CDR2 FYEKMQ (reference sequence). The CDR3 loop is CASSAFGTFPRGLYEQYF.

This clonotype counts as medium-sized (0.01 to 0.1%) by frequency. The chain recombines TRBV27 with TRBJ2-6. Germline CDR1 MNHEY, CDR2 SMNVEV (reference sequence). The CDR3 has 14 residues. The CDR3 loop is CASSSHSGANVLTF.

The chain links TRBV10-3 to TRBJ2-7. This CDR3 has 11 amino acids. Germline V CDR1 and CDR2: ENHRY, SYGVKD. The CDR3 reads CAISEGYEQYF.

By frequency, this clonotype registers medium-sized. This chain uses TRBV5-6 with TRBJ2-1; TCRdb's D gene call, TRBD2, goes unchecked for lack of DNA. Germline values: CDR1 SGHDT, CDR2 YYEEEE. CDR3 length equals 15 residues. This chain's CDR3 is CASSLVSPSYNEQFF.

This sequence joins TRBV19 and TRBJ1-4; TCRdb lists TRBD1, though no DNA is available to test this call. This CDR3 region has 15 residues. From germline, CDR1 is LNHDA and CDR2 SQIVND (reference sequence). CDR3 amino acids: CASRPRQGPNEKLFF.

This clonotype ranks as medium-sized (0.01 to 0.1%) in terms of frequency. V usage is TRBV18 and J usage is TRBJ1-2; TCRdb indicates TRBD1, and absent DNA this call remains unverified. Germline assignment: CDR1 KGHSH and CDR2 LQKENI. The CDR3 spans 13 residues. The CDR3 loop reads CASSPLTGNGYTF.

Judged by frequency, this clonotype is medium-sized. The CDR3 protein is CASSPGTPLGPLHF. V is TRBV18 and J is TRBJ1-6; with no DNA, the TCRdb D assignment of TRBD1 cannot be verified. This CDR3 contains 14 residues. Germline CDR1 and CDR2: KGHSH and LQKENI.

This chain links TRBV5-6 with TRBJ2-1; TCRdb gives TRBD2 as the D gene, but with no DNA this cannot be confirmed. Per germline, CDR1 SGHDT and CDR2 YYEEEE. The CDR3 consists of 17 residues. This CDR3 is CASSRLLLRPSGGEQFF.

This chain joins TRBV4-3 and TRBJ2-5; TCRdb outputs TRBD2, but without DNA this stays unchecked. This CDR3 contains 19 residues. The V gene's germline CDR1 is LGHNA and CDR2 YSLEER. This CDR3 reads CASSQEGRGSGGQGETQYF.

This clonotype is classed as medium-sized by frequency. The chain recombines TRBV15 with TRBJ2-3. This CDR3 has 12 residues. Per the germline V gene, CDR1 is LNHNV and CDR2 is YYDKDF (reference sequence). CDR3 sequence: CATSRDSDTQYF.

The chain links TRBV5-4 to TRBJ2-5; TCRdb outputs TRBD1, but without DNA this stays unchecked. The CDR3 has 15 amino acids. The germline V gene encodes CDR1 SGHNT and CDR2 YYREEE (reference sequence). CDR3 residues: CASSEGDAREETQYF.

This clonotype ranks as medium-sized in terms of frequency. The V call is TRBV15, the J call TRBJ2-2; TCRdb calls TRBD1, which cannot be checked without DNA. Germline CDR1 and CDR2: LNHNV and YYDKDF (reference sequence). The CDR3 runs 15 residues. The CDR3 region is CATSVGTPNTGELFF.

The rearrangement uses TRBV6-6 and TRBJ2-7; TCRdb calls TRBD2, which cannot be checked without DNA. CDR3 length equals 17 residues. Germline loops: CDR1 MNHNY, CDR2 SVGAGI (reference sequence). CDR3 sequence: CASSYSMAGGERYEQYF.

The chain combines TRBV7-9 with TRBJ1-2; no DNA is available, so the TRBD1 call from TCRdb remains unchecked. Germline assignment: CDR1 SEHNR and CDR2 FQNEAQ (reference sequence). This CDR3 is 14 amino acids long. The CDR3 loop reads CASSPRTDNYGYTF.

The gene calls are TRBV6-2 or TRBV6-3 and TRBJ2-4; TCRdb indicates TRBD1, and absent DNA this call remains unverified. The CDR3 sequence is 16 residues long. CDR1 MNHEY and CDR2 SVGEGT come from the germline V gene. The chain's CDR3 is CASSYDPGGAKNIQYF.

The chain uses TRBV6-4 and TRBJ2-4; there is no DNA to check the TCRdb D call of TRBD1. The length of the CDR3 is 16 residues. Germline V gene data show CDR1 as MRHNA and CDR2 as SNTAGT. The CDR3 protein is CASRGTGGSDKNIQYF.

The chain uses TRBV11-2 and TRBJ2-3; TCRdb's assignment of TRBD2 cannot be checked, as there is no DNA. This CDR3 is 16 amino acids long. CDR1 is SGHAT and CDR2 is FQNNGV in the germline V gene. The CDR3 loop reads CASSPEAGMSTDTQYF.

This chain joins TRBV19 and TRBJ1-6; TCRdb proposes TRBD1, but this gene call is untestable without DNA. CDR1 and CDR2 (germline): LNHDA, SQIVND (reference sequence). This CDR3 has 13 residues. The CDR3 sequence: CASSIGGTSPLHF.

This clonotype is called medium-sized (0.01 to 0.1%) based on its frequency. V gene TRBV29-1 combines with J gene TRBJ2-6; TCRdb gives TRBD2 as the D gene, but with no DNA this cannot be confirmed. Germline loops: CDR1 SQVTM, CDR2 ANQGSEA. CDR3 length: 14 amino acids. The CDR3 loop reads CSVVSGPGANVLTF.

The chain couples TRBV20-1 to TRBJ1-2. The CDR3 spans 14 residues. The germline V gene has CDR1 DFQATT and CDR2 SNEGSKA (reference sequence). The CDR3 spells CSAKSQGTGYGYTF.

The V gene is TRBV12-3 or TRBV12-4, the J gene TRBJ1-2; TCRdb picks TRBD1, but there is no DNA to check that call. This CDR3 comprises 13 residues. CDR3 region: CASSFPGDYGYTF.